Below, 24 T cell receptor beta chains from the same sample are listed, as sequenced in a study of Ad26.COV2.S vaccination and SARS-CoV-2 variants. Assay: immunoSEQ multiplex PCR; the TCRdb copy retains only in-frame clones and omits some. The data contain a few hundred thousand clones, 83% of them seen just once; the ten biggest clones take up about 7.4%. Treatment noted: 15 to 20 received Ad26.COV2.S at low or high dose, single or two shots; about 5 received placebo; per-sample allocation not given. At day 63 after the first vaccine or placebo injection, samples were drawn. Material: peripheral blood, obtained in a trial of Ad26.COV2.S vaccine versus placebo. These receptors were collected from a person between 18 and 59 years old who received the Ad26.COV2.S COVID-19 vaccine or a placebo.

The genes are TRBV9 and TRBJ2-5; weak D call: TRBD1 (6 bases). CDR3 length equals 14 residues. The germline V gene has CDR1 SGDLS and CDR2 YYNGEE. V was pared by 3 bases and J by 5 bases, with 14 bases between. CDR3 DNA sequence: TGTGCCAGCAGCGCCCACAGGGCGGCCGAGACCCAGTACTTC. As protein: CASSAHRAAETQYF.

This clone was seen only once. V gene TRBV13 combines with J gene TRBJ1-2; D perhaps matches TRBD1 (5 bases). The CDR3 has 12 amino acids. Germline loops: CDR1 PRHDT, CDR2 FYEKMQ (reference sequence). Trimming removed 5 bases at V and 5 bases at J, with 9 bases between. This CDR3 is CASSPGGYGYTF. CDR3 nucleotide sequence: TGTGCCAGCAGCCCCGGGGGGTATGGCTACACCTTC.

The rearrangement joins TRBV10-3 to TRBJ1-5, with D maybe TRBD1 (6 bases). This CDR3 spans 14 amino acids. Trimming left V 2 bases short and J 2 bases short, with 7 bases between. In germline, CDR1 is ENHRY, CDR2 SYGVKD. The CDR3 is CAISEPGGNQPQHF. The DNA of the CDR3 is TGTGCCATCAGTGAGCCAGGGGGCAATCAGCCCCAGCATTTT.

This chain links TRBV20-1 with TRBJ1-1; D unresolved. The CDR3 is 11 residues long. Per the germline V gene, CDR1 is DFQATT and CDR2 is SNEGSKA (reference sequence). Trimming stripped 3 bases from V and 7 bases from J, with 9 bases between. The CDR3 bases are TGCAGTGCTAGGAACGCGTATGAAGCTTTCTTT. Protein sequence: CSARNAYEAFF.

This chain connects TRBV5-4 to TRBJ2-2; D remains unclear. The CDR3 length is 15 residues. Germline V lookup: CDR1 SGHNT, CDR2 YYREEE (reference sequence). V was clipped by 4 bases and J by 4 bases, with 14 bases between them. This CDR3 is CASSPGFRPTGELFF. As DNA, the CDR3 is TGTGCCAGCAGCCCCGGGTTCCGGCCCACCGGGGAGCTGTTTTTT.

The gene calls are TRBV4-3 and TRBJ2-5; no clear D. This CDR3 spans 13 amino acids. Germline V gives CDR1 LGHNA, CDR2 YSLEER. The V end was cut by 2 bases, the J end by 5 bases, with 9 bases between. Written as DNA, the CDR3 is TGCGCCAGCAGCCAAAAGGCTAGGGAGACCCAGTACTTC. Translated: CASSQKARETQYF.

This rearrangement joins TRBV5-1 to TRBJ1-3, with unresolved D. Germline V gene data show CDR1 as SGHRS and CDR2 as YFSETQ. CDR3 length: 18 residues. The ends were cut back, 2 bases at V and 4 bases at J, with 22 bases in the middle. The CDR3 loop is CASSFGYSGGLSGNTIYF. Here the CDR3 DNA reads TGCGCCAGCAGCTTTGGTTATTCGGGTGGGCTCTCCGGAAACACCATATATTTT.

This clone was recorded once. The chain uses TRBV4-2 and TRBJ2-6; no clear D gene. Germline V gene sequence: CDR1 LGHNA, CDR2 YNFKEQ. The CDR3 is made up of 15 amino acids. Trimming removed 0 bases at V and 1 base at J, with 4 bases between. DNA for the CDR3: TGTGCCAGCAGCCAAGAACTATCTGGGGCCAACGTCCTGACTTTC. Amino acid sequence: CASSQELSGANVLTF.

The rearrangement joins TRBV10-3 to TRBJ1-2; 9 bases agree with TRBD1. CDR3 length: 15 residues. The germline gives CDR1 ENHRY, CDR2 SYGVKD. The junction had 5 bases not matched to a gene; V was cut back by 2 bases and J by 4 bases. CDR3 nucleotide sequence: TGTGCCATCAGTGAGACAGGGGGCGAACCCTATGGCTACACCTTC. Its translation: CAISETGGEPYGYTF.

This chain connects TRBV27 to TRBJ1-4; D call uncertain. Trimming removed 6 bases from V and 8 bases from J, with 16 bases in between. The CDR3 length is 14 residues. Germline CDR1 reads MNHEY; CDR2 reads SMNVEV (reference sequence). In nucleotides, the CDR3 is TGTGCCAGCAGATCACTCCTTTCAGAAGAAAAACTGTTTTTT. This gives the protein CASRSLLSEEKLFF.

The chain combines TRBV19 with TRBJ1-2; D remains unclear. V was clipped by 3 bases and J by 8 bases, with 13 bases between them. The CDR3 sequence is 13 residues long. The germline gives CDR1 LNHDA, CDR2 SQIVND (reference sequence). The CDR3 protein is CASSIWVGQGYTF. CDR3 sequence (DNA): TGTGCCAGTAGTATTTGGGTCGGGCAGGGCTACACCTTC.

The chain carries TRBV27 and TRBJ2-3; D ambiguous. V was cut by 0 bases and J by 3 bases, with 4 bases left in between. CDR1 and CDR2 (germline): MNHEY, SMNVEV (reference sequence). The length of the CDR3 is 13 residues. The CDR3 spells CASSLSRTDTQYF. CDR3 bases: TGTGCCAGCAGTTTATCAAGGACAGATACGCAGTATTTT.

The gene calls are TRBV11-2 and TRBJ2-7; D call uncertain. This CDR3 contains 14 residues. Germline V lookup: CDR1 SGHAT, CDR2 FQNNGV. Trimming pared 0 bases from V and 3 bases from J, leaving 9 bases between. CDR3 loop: CASSLDLDFYEQYF. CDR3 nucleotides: TGTGCCAGCAGCTTAGACCTAGACTTCTACGAGCAGTACTTC.

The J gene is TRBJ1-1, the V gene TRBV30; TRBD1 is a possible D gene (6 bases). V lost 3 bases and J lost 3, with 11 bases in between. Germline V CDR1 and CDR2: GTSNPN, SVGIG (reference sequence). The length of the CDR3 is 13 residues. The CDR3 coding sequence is TGTGCCTGGAGCACGGGGGGCTACACTGAAGCTTTCTTT. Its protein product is CAWSTGGYTEAFF.

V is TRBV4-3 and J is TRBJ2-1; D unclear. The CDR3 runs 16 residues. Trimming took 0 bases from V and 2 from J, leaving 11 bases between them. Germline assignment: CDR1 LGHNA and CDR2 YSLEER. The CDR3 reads CASSQDHRKAYNEQFF. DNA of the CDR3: TGCGCCAGCAGCCAAGATCATAGAAAGGCCTACAATGAGCAGTTCTTC.

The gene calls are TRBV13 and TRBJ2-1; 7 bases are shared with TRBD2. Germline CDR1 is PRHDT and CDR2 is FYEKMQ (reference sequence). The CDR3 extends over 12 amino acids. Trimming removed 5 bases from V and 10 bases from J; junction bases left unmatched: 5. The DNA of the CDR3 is TGTGCCAGCAGCATGCAGCGGGGCGAGCAGTTCTTC. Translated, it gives CASSMQRGEQFF.

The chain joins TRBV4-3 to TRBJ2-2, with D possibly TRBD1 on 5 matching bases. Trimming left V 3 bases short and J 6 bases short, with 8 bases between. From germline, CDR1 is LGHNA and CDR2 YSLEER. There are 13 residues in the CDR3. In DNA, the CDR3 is TGCGCCAGCAGCCAGGTCAGGGCCGGGGAGCTGTTTTTT. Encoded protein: CASSQVRAGELFF.

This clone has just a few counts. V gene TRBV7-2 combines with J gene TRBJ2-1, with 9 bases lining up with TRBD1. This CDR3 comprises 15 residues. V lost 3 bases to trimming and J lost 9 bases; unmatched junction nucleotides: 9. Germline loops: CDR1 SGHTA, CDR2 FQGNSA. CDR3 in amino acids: CASSFPDRGVFEQFF. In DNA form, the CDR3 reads TGTGCCAGCAGCTTTCCGGACAGGGGCGTGTTTGAGCAGTTCTTC.

CDR3 amino acids: CASSPTLDSRETQYF. The CDR3 DNA sequence: TGTGCCAGCAGTCCAACCCTAGACTCAAGGGAGACCCAGTACTTC. This chain uses TRBV27 with TRBJ2-5; D gene uncertain. Trimming removed 5 bases from V and 5 bases from J, with 18 bases in between. Germline CDR1 reads MNHEY; CDR2 reads SMNVEV (reference sequence). CDR3 length: 15 residues.

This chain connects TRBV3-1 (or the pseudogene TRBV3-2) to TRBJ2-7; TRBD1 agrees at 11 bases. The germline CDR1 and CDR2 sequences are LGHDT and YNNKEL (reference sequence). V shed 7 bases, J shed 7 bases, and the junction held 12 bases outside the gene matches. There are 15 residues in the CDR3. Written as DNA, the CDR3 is TGTGCCAGCACCCGCGGGGGACAGGGGGGTAGGGAGCAGTACTTC. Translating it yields CASTRGGQGGREQYF.

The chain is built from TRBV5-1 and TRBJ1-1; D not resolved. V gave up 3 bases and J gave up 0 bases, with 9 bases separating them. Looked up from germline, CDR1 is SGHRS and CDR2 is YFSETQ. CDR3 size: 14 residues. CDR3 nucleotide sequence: TGCGCCAGCAGCTCCACAACAGTGAACACTGAAGCTTTCTTT. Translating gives CASSSTTVNTEAFF.

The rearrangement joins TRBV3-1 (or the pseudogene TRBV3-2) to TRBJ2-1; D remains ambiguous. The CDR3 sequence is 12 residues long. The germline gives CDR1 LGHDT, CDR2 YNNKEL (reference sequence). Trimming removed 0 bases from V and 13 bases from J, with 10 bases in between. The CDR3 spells CASSQENRRQFF. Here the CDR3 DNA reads TGTGCCAGCAGCCAAGAAAACAGACGACAGTTCTTC.

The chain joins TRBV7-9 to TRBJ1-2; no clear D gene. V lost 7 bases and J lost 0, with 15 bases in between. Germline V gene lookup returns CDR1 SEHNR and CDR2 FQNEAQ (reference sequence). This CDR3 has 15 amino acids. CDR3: CASIGEGSPNYGYTF. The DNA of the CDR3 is TGTGCCAGCATCGGGGAGGGTTCACCTAACTATGGCTACACCTTC. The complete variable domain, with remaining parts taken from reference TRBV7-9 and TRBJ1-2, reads DTGVSQNPRHKITKRGQNVTFRCDPISEHNRLYWYRQTLGQGPEFLTYFQNEAQLEKSRLLSDRFSAERPKGSFSTLEIQRTEQGDSAMYLCASIGEGSPNYGYTFGSGTRLTVV.

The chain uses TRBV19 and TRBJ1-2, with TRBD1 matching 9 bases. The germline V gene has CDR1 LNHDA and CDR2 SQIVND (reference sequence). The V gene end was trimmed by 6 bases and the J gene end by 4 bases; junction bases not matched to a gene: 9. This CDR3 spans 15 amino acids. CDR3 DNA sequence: TGTGCCAGTAGCCTTCCGGGACAGGGAACCTATGGCTACACCTTC. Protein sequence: CASSLPGQGTYGYTF.